What follows are 4 T cell receptor beta chains derived from one specimen sequenced in a study of early T cells in non-severe SARS-CoV-2 infection (dated by TCRdb to the early 2020s). Library generation was performed with 5' RACE. The instrument was a NextSeq 500. TCRdb reprocessing: public reads trimmed at Q25 with fastp, clones called with MiXCR, in-frame beta chains kept. Every CDR3 protein is listed once, alongside the most common genes and DNA of its rows. In all, the sample holds some 82,000 distinct CDR3 sequences, and approximately 12% of those were seen once. The leading ten clones occupy about 4.6% of the sample. Material: whole blood, obtained at baseline. All receptors derive from an adult who was a healthcare worker with PCR-confirmed SARS-CoV-2 infection or an uninfected control (not recorded which).

This clonotype was counted only a few times. The J gene is TRBJ1-1, the V gene TRBV2, with 8 bases identical to TRBD1. Germline CDR1 reads SNHLY; CDR2 reads FYNNEI. The J segment lost 4 bases and the V segment lost 4 bases, leaving 5 bases of the junction unmatched. The CDR3 covers 14 residues. The CDR3 loop reads CASSVQGGITEAFF. DNA of the CDR3: TGTGCCAGCAGTGTACAGGGGGGGATCACTGAAGCTTTCTTT.

This clonotype was counted ten times or more. The gene calls are TRBV7-6 and TRBJ2-7, with a possible D match to TRBD2 (5 bases). The CDR3 is made up of 15 amino acids. The germline V and J ends were trimmed by 0 bases and 3 bases, with 12 bases remaining between them. Germline V gene data show CDR1 as SGHVS and CDR2 as FNYEAQ. The CDR3 DNA reads as TGTGCCAGCAGCTTAGCGCCGGGATTCGACTACGAGCAGTACTTC. It yields the protein CASSLAPGFDYEQYF.

This clonotype was recorded at least ten times. The chain links TRBV18 to TRBJ2-2, with D hard to call. V dropped 3 bases and J dropped 0 bases, with 14 bases sitting between them. CDR3 length: 17 residues. The germline V gene has CDR1 KGHSH and CDR2 LQKENI. DNA of the CDR3: TGTGCCAGCTCACCCCTACCTGCTAAACCGAACACCGGGGAGCTGTTTTTT. Its translation is CASSPLPAKPNTGELFF.

The rearrangement joins TRBV29-1 to TRBJ2-3; 8 nucleotides match TRBD1. Germline V gene lookup returns CDR1 SQVTM and CDR2 ANQGSEA. The CDR3 loop spans 13 amino acids. V lost 7 bases, J lost 0 bases, and 3 bases stayed unmatched. This CDR3 is CSAHRGSTDTQYF. The CDR3 DNA is TGCAGCGCCCACAGGGGGAGCACAGATACGCAGTATTTT.